The rows below give T cell receptor beta chains drawn from one sample of a study of shared clonotypes between healthy human individuals. Clones were sequenced by immunoSEQ multiplex PCR, and TCRdb holds only the in-frame ones, with some missing. The sample has approximately 1,000,000 clones; 60% to 85% are singletons. The sequencing input was memory CD4+ T cells from PBMCs. Receptors were obtained from a man aged 18 to 29 in good health. Some clones in this sample may be carry-over from other donors' samples. The conserved cysteine and the conserved F or W are not part of the CDR3 here. D genes are given only for firm matches. A row's size may be missing; if present it is once, few, many or a size class.

d_call | clone_size | v_call | cdr3_aa
TRBD2 | NA | TRBV7-8 | ASSLELAGSYEQY
NA | NA | TRBV2 | ASSYFGTANYGYT
TRBD2 | NA | TRBV19 | ASSSGAGGYEQY
NA | NA | TRBV7-2 | ASSLVGPGIVNTEAF
NA | NA | TRBV2 | ASSPAQGTYEQY
NA | NA | TRBV10-2 | ASSELGGARDTQY
NA | NA | TRBV18 | ASSLTWGAEAF
TRBD1 | NA | TRBV7-2 | ASSPRNRGTGELF
NA | few | TRBV29-1 | SVEGAYEQY
TRBD1 | NA | TRBV6-1 | ASRGTGLANQPQH
NA | NA | TRBV28 | ASSLGLGRVNYGYT
TRBD2 | NA | TRBV7-9 | ASSGSGRETQY
NA | once | TRBV2 | ASTVQMGYT
TRBD1 | NA | TRBV7-2 | ASSWNRGQETQY
NA | NA | TRBV29-1 | SVEGSYEQY
TRBD1 | NA | TRBV29-1 | SVGQGVGDTQY
TRBD2 | NA | TRBV2 | ASSVEREHVTGANVLT
NA | NA | TRBV7-3 | ASSLVSERNNEQF
NA | few | TRBV2 | ASSDSQSSPQH
NA | once | TRBV18 | ASSPPSANTGELF
TRBD1 | NA | TRBV4-3 | ASSHEIRDRGDLRY
NA | once | TRBV4-2 | ASSQDRASTEAF
TRBD1 | NA | TRBV18 | ASSPTLGQGMYEQY
NA | NA | TRBV2 | ASRERDRNYGYT
TRBD1 | NA | TRBV7-9 | ASSFSRTGTNYGYT
NA | NA | TRBV10-1 | ASSESRPHYEQY
NA | NA | TRBV10-2 | ASSSQGFGSEAF
NA | NA | TRBV11-2 | ASSLSRVETQY
NA | NA | TRBV7-2 | ASSPPARADTQY
TRBD2 | NA | TRBV29-1 | SVGVRSGSYEQF
NA | NA | TRBV25-1 | ASSVAGSRLGNTIY
NA | NA | TRBV28 | ASAIMDTEAF
TRBD2 | NA | TRBV25-1 | ASSDTAGGFYNEQF
NA | NA | TRBV4-2 | ASSQGQESSYEQY
NA | NA | TRBV7-8 | ASTAVYSRPNTEAF
TRBD1 | NA | TRBV5-1 | ASSHRTGFFSYDEQY
NA | once | TRBV5-8 | ASSLQGVGYEQY